This T cell receptor beta chain was captured by sequencing in a study of vaccination effects on CD4 cells after COVID-19. Note on this clone: Its antigen is still unknown.

This table comes from immunoSEQ multiplex PCR, and its TCRdb copy is limited to in-frame clones, with some not included. The table records more than 8,500 clones, about 76% of them present only once. CDR3 length: 14 amino acids. Trimming took 3 bases from V and 0 from J, leaving 9 bases between them. CDR1 is GTSNPN, CDR2 SVGIG, per germline (reference sequence). Upon completion of roughly ten days in culture, CD4+ T cells were isolated. All participants had two doses of either the BNT162b2 or mRNA-1273 vaccine. Prior SARS-CoV-2 infection was absent in the vaccine recipients, as shown by negative nucleocapsid antibodies. Days 3 and 7 were when half the medium was replaced with IL-2 medium.

The origin of this receptor is a human donor who received a COVID-19 vaccine. V and J are TRBV30 and TRBJ1-3; the D gene is possibly TRBD1 (5 bases). This material consisted of CD4+ T cells from PBMCs cultured without peptide, taken after COVID-19 vaccination. The CDR3 region has the DNA TGTGCCTGGAGCTCAGGGATCTCTGGAAACACCATATATTTT. Translated, it gives CAWSSGISGNTIYF. The variable domain in full, completed from reference TRBV30 and TRBJ1-3, reads SQTIHQWPATLVQPVGSPLSLECTVEGTSNPNLYWYRQAAGRGLQLLFYSVGIGQISSEVPQNLSASRPQDRQFILSSKKLLLSDSGFYLCAWSSGISGNTIYFGEGSWLTVV.